These T cell receptor beta chains were read from a single sample in a study of cytomegalovirus exposure and HLA in healthy donors. TCRdb's copy holds only in-frame clones and misses some; the assay was immunoSEQ multiplex PCR. The specimen's table records around 40,000 clones. The sequencing input was PBMCs. These TCRs come from a human donor in good health. The CDR3 runs from the conserved cysteine through the conserved F or W. D genes are given only for firm matches.

CASSLWTVNTEAFF	TGTGCCAGCAGTTTATGGACTGTGAACACTGAAGCTTTCTTT	NA	TRBV6-1	TRBJ1-1
CASSLSTLNTEAFF	TGTGCCAGCAGCTTGTCTACTCTGAACACTGAAGCTTTCTTT	NA	TRBV5-5	TRBJ1-1
CASSEATGYGYTF	TGTGCCAGCAGTGAAGCGACAGGCTATGGCTACACCTTC	NA	TRBV6-1	TRBJ1-2
CASSLGRAHEQYF	TGTGCCAGCAGCTTAGGGAGGGCCCACGAGCAGTACTTC	TRBD2	TRBV7-3	TRBJ2-7
CASSPNGGGEKLFF	TGTGCCAGCAGCCCGAACGGGGGTGGTGAAAAACTGTTTTTT	NA	TRBV6-5	TRBJ1-4
CTSSPWGVAGGRTTGELFF	TGCACCAGCAGCCCCTGGGGGGTAGCGGGGGGTAGGACTACCGGGGAGCTGTTTTTT	NA	TRBV1	TRBJ2-2
CASSKGAMSYNEQFF	TGTGCCAGTAGTAAGGGGGCTATGTCCTACAATGAGCAGTTCTTC	TRBD1	TRBV19	TRBJ2-1
CASSNGLAGAYEQYF	TGTGCCAGCAGCAACGGACTAGCGGGGGCCTACGAGCAGTACTTC	TRBD2	TRBV7-9	TRBJ2-7
CAWTPGGAAGELFF	TGTGCCTGGACCCCAGGGGGCGCGGCCGGGGAGCTGTTTTTT	TRBD1	TRBV30	TRBJ2-2
CAISENLEARGSPLHF	TGTGCCATCAGTGAGAATTTGGAGGCCCGAGGATCACCCCTCCACTTT	NA	TRBV10-3	TRBJ1-6
CAISAGTSQETQYF	TGTGCCATCAGTGCCGGGACATCCCAAGAGACCCAGTACTTC	NA	TRBV10-3	TRBJ2-5
CASSLVWSTEAFF	TGTGCCAGCAGTTTAGTTTGGAGCACTGAAGCTTTCTTT	NA	TRBV27	TRBJ1-1
CASSLEGVRYGYTF	TGCGCCAGCAGCCTCGAGGGGGTCCGCTATGGCTACACCTTC	NA	TRBV5-1	TRBJ1-2
CASSQGSGTEAFF	TGCGCCAGCAGCCAGGGTTCGGGGACTGAAGCTTTCTTT	NA	TRBV4-1	TRBJ1-1
CATSPRDYGYTF	TGCGCCACCTCCCCGAGGGACTATGGCTACACCTTC	NA	TRBV10-2	TRBJ1-2
CASSLSIAMHEQYF	TGTGCCAGCAGCTTAAGTATAGCAATGCACGAGCAGTACTTC	NA	TRBV5-6	TRBJ2-7
CASSPDTQETQYF	TGTGCCAGCTCACCGGACACCCAAGAGACCCAGTACTTC	NA	TRBV18	TRBJ2-5
CASSLEPGQGYGYTF	TGTGCCAGCAGCTTGGAACCGGGACAGGGGTATGGCTACACCTTC	TRBD1	TRBV5-4	TRBJ1-2
CASSEALEGIGNTIYF	TGTGCCAGCAGTGAAGCTCTGGAGGGGATTGGAAACACCATATATTTT	NA	TRBV6-1	TRBJ1-3
CASSPTGLAGGRNEQYF	TGTGCCAGCTCTCCAACGGGACTAGCGGGGGGGCGCAACGAGCAGTACTTC	TRBD2	TRBV18	TRBJ2-7
CASSPYGSEAFF	TGTGCCAGCAGTCCCTATGGGAGTGAAGCTTTCTTT	NA	TRBV25-1	TRBJ1-1
CASSVISRNTEAFF	TGTGCCAGCAGCGTAATTAGCAGGAACACTGAAGCTTTCTTT	NA	TRBV9	TRBJ1-1
CASSPLAQGATEAFF	TGTGCCAGCTCACCACTGGCGCAGGGTGCCACTGAAGCTTTCTTT	NA	TRBV18	TRBJ1-1
CASSDRQGVQPQHF	TGTGCCAGCAGTGATAGACAGGGGGTTCAGCCCCAGCATTTT	TRBD1	TRBV2	TRBJ1-5